A single sample gave rise to the 30 T cell receptor beta chains below, sequenced in a study of molecular identifiers for immune sequencing clone quantification. MiXCR was run by TCRdb on the PCR reads, yielding one entry per CDR3 protein. In the table there are about 320,000 distinct CDR3 sequences, 24% of which are singletons. Sequencing used naive CD8+ T cells from blood, with Jurkat cell RNA spiked in. The subset was: FACS-sorted CD8+CD4-CCR7+CD45RA+ naive T cells. The receptors stem from a human donor in good health. Some libraries in this study had Jurkat cell RNA spiked in.

Many counts were recorded for this clonotype. The chain couples TRBV30 to TRBJ1-1; weak D call: TRBD1 (5 bases). The V end lost 4 bases, the J end lost 0 bases, and 12 bases lay between the germline ends. The germline CDR1 and CDR2 sequences are GTSNPN and SVGIG (reference sequence). The CDR3 is 14 amino acids. CDR3 amino acids: CAWMGDSLNTEAFF. In DNA form, the CDR3 reads TGTGCCTGGATGGGAGACAGCCTGAACACTGAAGCTTTCTTT.

As for this clonotype: A much more abundant neighbour one base away suggests this may be a read error. V gene TRBV5-1 combines with J gene TRBJ1-2, with TRBD1 matching 10 bases. CDR3 length: 15 residues. The germline CDR1 and CDR2 sequences are SGHRS and YFSETQ. The CDR3 DNA reads as TGCACCAGCAGCTTGACAGGGGGCTTGGGCTATGGCTACACCTTC. Translating it yields CTSSLTGGLGYGYTF.

At least ten counts were recorded for this clonotype. The chain recombines TRBV5-5 with TRBJ2-7; D possibly matches TRBD1 or TRBD2 (5 bases each). V was pared by 1 base and J by 0 bases, with 14 bases between. Per germline, CDR1 SGHKS and CDR2 YYEKEE (reference sequence). The CDR3 sequence is 16 residues long. CDR3 amino acids: CASSLWGTGSSYEQYF. CDR3 nucleotide sequence: TGTGCCAGCAGCTTGTGGGGCACGGGAAGCTCCTACGAGCAGTACTTC.

This clonotype was picked up a small number of times. The chain couples TRBV4-1 to TRBJ1-5; D is uncertain. Germline V gives CDR1 MGHRA, CDR2 YSYEKL. This CDR3 region has 14 residues. Trimming left V 0 bases short and J 9 bases short, with 12 bases between. The CDR3: CASSQELDIGPQHF. The CDR3 DNA sequence: TGCGCCAGCAGCCAAGAGTTGGATATCGGGCCCCAGCATTTT.

This clonotype appeared many times. CDR3 nucleotide sequence: TGCAGTGCTAGAGTTTCCGGGACTAGCACCTACGAGCAGTACTTC. It codes for CSARVSGTSTYEQYF. This chain connects TRBV20-1 to TRBJ2-7, with 9 nucleotides matching TRBD2. This CDR3 has 15 residues. From germline, CDR1 is DFQATT and CDR2 SNEGSKA (reference sequence). Trimming took 1 base from V and 2 from J; bases not matched to a gene: 6.

This clonotype was observed a handful of times. The chain has TRBV3-1 and TRBJ2-7; D call uncertain. CDR3 length equals 15 residues. The V and J ends lost 5 bases and 0 bases respectively, with 14 bases between them. Germline V gene data show CDR1 as LGHDT and CDR2 as YNNKEL (reference sequence). The CDR3 sequence: CASSAGLGSSYEQYF. CDR3 nucleotide sequence: TGTGCCAGCAGCGCCGGGTTGGGCTCCTCCTACGAGCAGTACTTC.

The table lists this clonotype with a few counts. V gene TRBV19 combines with J gene TRBJ2-6, with TRBD2 as a possible D gene (6 bases). This CDR3 is built from 19 residues. V was clipped by 1 base and J by 0 bases, with 16 bases between them. Germline-derived CDR1 and CDR2 are LNHDA and SQIVND (reference sequence). The DNA for the CDR3 is TGTGCCAGTAGTATAGCTAGTGGCGGGGCCCTCTCTGGGGCCAACGTCCTGACTTTC. Protein: CASSIASGGALSGANVLTF.

The chain is built from TRBV5-5 and TRBJ2-3, with D perhaps TRBD2 (5 bases). Germline CDR1 and CDR2: SGHKS and YYEKEE (reference sequence). The V and J ends lost 4 bases and 3 bases respectively, with 12 bases between them. This CDR3 is built from 14 residues. CDR3 loop: CASSERASTDTQYF. CDR3 DNA: TGTGCCAGCAGCGAGAGGGCTTCGACAGATACGCAGTATTTT.

The chain couples TRBV15 to TRBJ2-6; D is ambiguous. There are 14 residues in the CDR3. Germline V CDR1 and CDR2: LNHNV, YYDKDF (reference sequence). V was cut by 4 bases and J by 4 bases, with 8 bases left in between. The CDR3 coding sequence is TGTGCCACCAGCACCGACTTGGGGGCCAACGTCCTGACTTTC. Its translation: CATSTDLGANVLTF.

This clonotype showed up many times. The chain links TRBV21-1 to TRBJ2-4; whether TRBD2, the table's D call, matches the DNA was not checked. TRBV21-1 corresponds to a pseudogene. The length of the CDR3 is 16 residues. CDR3 DNA sequence: TGTGCCAGCAGCACGGGACGGCGACTAGCCAAAAACATTCAGTACTTC. Amino acids: CASSTGRRLAKNIQYF.

Notes on this clonotype: This may be a read error, as it is one base from a much larger clone. The chain couples TRBV19 to TRBJ2-7; D remains ambiguous. Germline V lookup: CDR1 LNHDA, CDR2 SQIVND (reference sequence). The CDR3 is 14 amino acids. The CDR3, as DNA: TGTGCCAGTAGTTCGTGGACGGCCTCCTACGAGAAGTACTTC. It codes for CASSSWTASYEKYF.

This clonotype was found a few times. CDR3 sequence reads: CASSADRFTLNTEAFF. In DNA, the CDR3 is TGTGCCAGCAGCGCGGACAGGTTTACCTTGAACACTGAAGCTTTCTTT. V and J are TRBV14 and TRBJ1-1, with 7 bases matching TRBD1. The trim removed 5 bases at V and 0 bases at J, leaving 9 bases unmatched. The CDR3 covers 16 residues. Germline V gives CDR1 SGHDN, CDR2 FVKESK. The full variable domain, in which reference TRBV14 and TRBJ1-1 provide the parts outside the CDR3, is EAGVTQFPSHSVIEKGQTVTLRCDPISGHDNLYWYRRVMGKEIKFLLHFVKESKQDESGMPNNRFLAERTGGTYSTLKVQPAELEDSGVYFCASSADRFTLNTEAFFGQGTRLTVV.

The chain recombines TRBV6-2 or TRBV6-3 with TRBJ1-3; 7 bases align to TRBD1. The junction had 5 bases not matched to a gene; V was cut back by 0 bases and J by 0 bases. Germline V gives CDR1 MNHEY, CDR2 SVGEGT. This CDR3 has 17 residues. Written as DNA, the CDR3 is TGTGCCAGCAGTTACTCGAGGGACAGCAGCTCTGGAAACACCATATATTTT. Its protein product is CASSYSRDSSSGNTIYF.

This clonotype was detected many times. This chain links TRBV28 with TRBJ2-1, with 7 bases fitting TRBD2. V shed 5 bases, J shed 5 bases, and the junction held 6 bases outside the gene matches. Germline V lookup: CDR1 MDHEN, CDR2 SYDVKM. There are 14 residues in the CDR3. The CDR3 nucleotides are TGTGCCAGCAGTCTTCGGGGGGATAACAATGAGCAGTTCTTC. It translates to CASSLRGDNNEQFF.

The chain uses TRBV3-1 and TRBJ2-3; D perhaps matches TRBD2 (5 bases). Trimming cost V 4 bases and J 2 bases, with 16 bases left between them. The CDR3 contains 16 residues. Germline-derived CDR1 and CDR2 are LGHDT and YNNKEL (reference sequence). The chain's CDR3 is CASSLTQLDFTDTQYF. The CDR3 DNA is TGTGCCAGCAGCCTAACACAATTGGACTTCACAGATACGCAGTATTTT.

Of note for this clonotype: With a much larger clone just one base away, this may be a read error. V is TRBV12-3 or TRBV12-4 and J is TRBJ1-3, with D maybe TRBD1 (5 bases). V lost 6 bases and J 0 bases, leaving 27 bases between the germline ends. The CDR3 is 20 amino acids. DNA for the CDR3: TGTGCCAGCAGCGTTGCATCCGGGATGAGTAGGGGCACCTCTGGAAACACCATATATTTT. Amino acids: CASSVASGMSRGTSGNTIYF.

This clonotype appeared once. This may stem from a read error, because a much larger clone lies one nucleotide away. The V gene is TRBV13, the J gene TRBJ2-3; tentatively, D is TRBD2 (6 bases). This CDR3 is 15 amino acids long. V was clipped by 5 bases and J by 6 bases, with 18 bases between them. The germline gives CDR1 PRHDT, CDR2 FYEKMQ (reference sequence). The DNA of the CDR3 is TGTGCCAGCAGCCCGGCGGGGCCCGGTGGGGATACGCAGTATTTT. Protein sequence: CASSPAGPGGDTQYF. Full variable domain (rest looked up from reference TRBV13 and TRBJ2-3): AAGVIQSPRHLIKEKRETATLKCYPIPRHDTVYWYQQGPGQDPQFLISFYEKMQSDKGSIPDRFSAQQFSDYHSELNMSSLELGDSALYFCASSPAGPGGDTQYFGPGTRLTVL.

J is TRBJ2-7 and V is TRBV20-1; TRBD2 aligns across 12 bases. CDR1 is DFQATT and CDR2 is SNEGSKA in the germline V gene (reference sequence). The J segment lost 6 bases and the V segment lost 6 bases, leaving 15 bases of the junction unmatched. This CDR3 has 16 residues. CDR3 loop: CSAPQLAGGPEVEQYF. Written as DNA, the CDR3 is TGCAGTGCGCCACAACTAGCGGGGGGACCTGAGGTCGAGCAGTACTTC.

The sample holds a few counts of this clonotype. This chain links TRBV5-1 with TRBJ1-1; possible D gene TRBD1, 6 bases. The CDR3 has 15 amino acids. Germline V gene data show CDR1 as SGHRS and CDR2 as YFSETQ. Trimming removed 2 bases from V and 1 base from J, with 12 bases in between. The CDR3: CASSLQRQENTEAFF. For the CDR3, the DNA is TGCGCCAGCAGCTTACAACGACAGGAGAACACTGAAGCTTTCTTT.

This chain uses TRBV27 with TRBJ2-5; 10 positions agree with TRBD2. CDR3 size: 17 residues. Trimming at V came to 2 bases and at J to 1 base, leaving 7 bases not matched to a gene. The germline V gene encodes CDR1 MNHEY and CDR2 SMNVEV (reference sequence). The DNA of the CDR3 is TGTGCCAGCAGTTTAGGTGCTAGCGGGAGCTTCCAAGAGACCCAGTACTTC. Translation: CASSLGASGSFQETQYF.

This clonotype was counted many times. The chain uses TRBV7-2 and TRBJ2-5, with D possibly matching TRBD1 (5 bases). The CDR3 totals 15 residues. V lost 5 bases, J lost 0 bases, and 13 bases lay in between. Germline lookup yields CDR1 SGHTA and CDR2 FQGNSA. The CDR3 is CASSKRGLNQETQYF. The CDR3 DNA is TGTGCCAGCAGCAAAAGGGGATTAAACCAAGAGACCCAGTACTTC. Based on the CDR3 plus reference TRBV7-2 and TRBJ2-5, the full variable domain is GAGVSQSPSNKVTEKGKDVELRCDPISGHTALYWYRQSLGQGLEFLIYFQGNSAPDKSGLPSDRFSAERTGGSVSTLTIQRTQQEDSAVYLCASSKRGLNQETQYFGPGTRLLVL.

The V gene is TRBV7-9, the J gene TRBJ2-7; 7 nucleotides line up with TRBD2. Losses at the gene ends were 1 base for V and 7 bases for J; bases not matched to a gene: 4. Germline V gene sequence: CDR1 SEHNR, CDR2 FQNEAQ (reference sequence). The CDR3 contains 13 residues. In DNA form, the CDR3 reads TGTGCCAGCAGCTTAGGGGAGGGGCGGGAGCAGTACTTC. It yields the protein CASSLGEGREQYF.

V usage is TRBV5-1 and J usage is TRBJ2-3, with TRBD1 as a possible D gene (5 bases). TRBJ1-5 matches the DNA end more closely, so the J call is doubtful. The V gene's germline CDR1 is SGHRS and CDR2 YFSETQ. CDR3 length: 16 residues. For the CDR3, the DNA is TGCGCCAGCAGCTTAACTCTAGCGGGGGTCAAGGATACGCAGCATTTT. Translated: CASSLTLAGVKDTQHF.

Only a few counts were recorded for this clonotype. The chain joins TRBV5-5 to TRBJ2-7, with 11 positions matching TRBD2. V shed 4 bases, J shed 0 bases, and the junction held 6 bases outside the gene matches. Germline V CDR1 and CDR2: SGHKS, YYEKEE (reference sequence). The CDR3 is made up of 16 amino acids. CDR3 DNA sequence: TGTGCCAGCAGCCACCGACTAGCGGGGAGCTCCTACGAGCAGTACTTC. Protein: CASSHRLAGSSYEQYF. The variable domain in full, completed from reference TRBV5-5 and TRBJ2-7, reads DAGVTQSPTHLIKTRGQQVTLRCSPISGHKSVSWYQQVLGQGPQFIFQYYEKEERGRGNFPDRFSARQFPNYSSELNVNALLLGDSALYLCASSHRLAGSSYEQYFGPGTRLTVT.

The chain has TRBV7-9 and TRBJ2-3; TRBD1 matches at 7 bases. V gave up 2 bases and J gave up 4 bases; unmatched junction bases: 9. The length of the CDR3 is 16 residues. The germline V gene encodes CDR1 SEHNR and CDR2 FQNEAQ (reference sequence). The CDR3 nucleotides read TGTGCCAGCAGCTTAAGCATGGGACAGAGCGCAGATACGCAGTATTTT. Its protein product is CASSLSMGQSADTQYF.

Of note for this clonotype: One base away lies a much larger clone, so this may be a sequencing read error. This chain connects TRBV12-3 or TRBV12-4 to TRBJ1-1; 8 nucleotides agree with TRBD1. The CDR3 contains 13 residues. For the CDR3, the DNA is TGTGTCAGCAAGACAGGGGCGAACACTGAAGCTTTCTTT. Its translation is CVSKTGANTEAFF.

The genes are TRBV20-1 and TRBJ2-7, with TRBD2 as a possible D gene (6 bases). In germline, CDR1 is DFQATT, CDR2 SNEGSKA (reference sequence). Between the trimmed V and J ends, which lost 4 bases and 3 bases, there was a span of 13 bases. This CDR3 region has 13 residues. CDR3: CSAMKSDYYEQYF. CDR3 coding DNA: TGCAGTGCTATGAAGTCGGACTACTACGAGCAGTACTTC.

This clonotype was recorded many times. This chain connects TRBV29-1 to TRBJ2-3; 8 positions agree with TRBD1. The CDR3 contains 15 residues. V was clipped by 3 bases and J by 6 bases; unmatched bases: 11. Germline-derived CDR1 and CDR2 are SQVTM and ANQGSEA. CDR3: CSVDSRDRPGDTQYF. The CDR3 DNA reads TGCAGCGTTGATTCGAGGGACAGGCCTGGGGATACGCAGTATTTT.

The V gene is TRBV6-5, the J gene TRBJ1-2, with D uncertain. Germline V lookup: CDR1 MNHEY, CDR2 SVGAGI. The CDR3 runs 14 residues. V was cut by 1 base and J by 4 bases, with 10 bases left in between. CDR3 sequence: CASSYFGPIYGYTF. For the CDR3, the DNA is TGTGCCAGCAGTTACTTCGGACCGATCTATGGCTACACCTTC.

This clonotype was observed many times. The V and J genes are TRBV6-2 or TRBV6-3 and TRBJ2-3; the D is unclear. Germline lookup yields CDR1 MNHEY and CDR2 SVGEGT. The V and J ends lost 4 bases and 0 bases respectively, with 8 bases between them. This CDR3 spans 14 amino acids. CDR3 nucleotide sequence: TGTGCCAGCAGTTCCTCTATGAGCACAGATACGCAGTATTTT. Protein product: CASSSSMSTDTQYF.